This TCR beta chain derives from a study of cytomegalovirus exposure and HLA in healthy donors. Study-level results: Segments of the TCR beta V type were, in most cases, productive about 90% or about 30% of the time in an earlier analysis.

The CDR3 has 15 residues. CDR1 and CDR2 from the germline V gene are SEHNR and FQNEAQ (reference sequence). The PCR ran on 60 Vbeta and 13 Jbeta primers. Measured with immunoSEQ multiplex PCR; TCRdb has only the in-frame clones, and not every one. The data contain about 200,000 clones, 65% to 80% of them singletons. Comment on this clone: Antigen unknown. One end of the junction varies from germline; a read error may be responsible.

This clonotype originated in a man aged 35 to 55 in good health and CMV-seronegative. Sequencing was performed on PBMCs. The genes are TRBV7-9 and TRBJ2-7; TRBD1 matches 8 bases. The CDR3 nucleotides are TGTTCCAGCAGCGTCCGCGGGACAGGACTCTACGAGCAGTACTTC. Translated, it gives CSSSVRGTGLYEQYF.